This T cell receptor (beta chain) was obtained from a study of T-cell reconstitution after alpha-beta-depleted transplantation in children. Unique molecular identifiers were built into the TCRbeta library. TCRdb itself ran the PCR reads through MiXCR, one entry per CDR3 protein. In the table there are about 400,000 distinct CDR3 sequences, over 20% of which are singletons. Source: PBMCs from the stem cell graft donor, taken from the stem cell graft. This sequence originates from a human donor who donated a stem cell graft to a child with acute myeloid leukemia.

This CDR3 is CASSYDLGSYGNTIYF. CDR3 sequence (DNA): TGTGCCAGCAGTTACGACCTGGGAAGCTATGGAAACACCATATATTTT. J is TRBJ1-3 and V is TRBV6-2 or TRBV6-3; D gene unclear. The germline V gene encodes CDR1 MNHEY and CDR2 SVGEGT. V dropped 2 bases and J dropped 3 bases, with 14 bases sitting between them. The CDR3 sequence is 16 residues long.